The rows below give T cell receptor beta chains drawn from one sample of a study of blood T cell repertoires in COVID-19. Here immunoSEQ multiplex PCR was the method, and the copy in TCRdb shows in-frame clones only, minus some. The data show 470,000 or so clones, 87% seen once. The sample comprised PBMCs or T cells enriched from blood (not recorded which). The receptors derive from a young woman with acute COVID-19. The CDR3 runs from the conserved cysteine through the conserved F or W. Each record gives: clone size, J gene, V gene, D gene, CDR3 DNA, CDR3 protein. D genes are given only for firm matches. Clone size is given for some rows only: seen once, a few or many times, or a class if the clone is expanded.

>.|TRBJ1-5|TRBV2|.
TGTGCCAGCAGTGATACGGGGAACCAGCCCCAGCATTTT
CASSDTGNQPQHF
>.|TRBJ1-1|TRBV13|.
TGTGCCAGCAGCTTAACGCAGGGCCTTAGGGGCGCTGAAGCTTTCTTT
CASSLTQGLRGAEAFF
>.|TRBJ1-6|TRBV10-3|TRBD1
TGTGCCATCAGTGGACAGGGGCAAAATTCACCCCTCCACTTT
CAISGQGQNSPLHF
>.|TRBJ2-3|TRBV18|TRBD2
TGTGCCAGCTCAACCCCCGGGACTAGCGGGAGTCAGTATTTT
CASSTPGTSGSQYF
>.|TRBJ1-2|TRBV10-3|.
TGTGCCATCAGTGAAATAGGGGACTATGGCTACACCTTC
CAISEIGDYGYTF
>.|TRBJ1-2|TRBV20-1|.
TGCAGTGTCTACGGAGGAGGCTACACCTTC
CSVYGGGYTF
>.|TRBJ2-2|TRBV2|TRBD2
TGTGCCAGCAGTGAACTAGCGGGCACCACCGGGGAGCTGTTTTTT
CASSELAGTTGELFF
>.|TRBJ1-1|TRBV10-3|.
TGTGCCATCAGCGGGTTGAACACTGAAGCTTTCTTT
CAISGLNTEAFF
>.|TRBJ1-2|TRBV13|.
TGTGCCAGCAGTACAGGGTACTATGGCTACACCTTC
CASSTGYYGYTF
>.|TRBJ2-1|TRBV7-9|TRBD1
TGTGCCAGCAGTGCACCGGGACAGGGGCGCAATGAGCAGTTCTTC
CASSAPGQGRNEQFF
>once|TRBJ2-7|TRBV10-3|.
TGTGCCATCAGTGATGTCAGGGACATGAGCTCCTACGAGCAGTACTTC
CAISDVRDMSSYEQYF
>.|TRBJ1-1|TRBV6-5|.
TGTGCCAGCAGTTCGCCACACATGAACACTGAAGCTTTCTTT
CASSSPHMNTEAFF
>.|TRBJ2-7|TRBV24-1|TRBD1
TGTGCCTCTCGGACAGGGACGGTATTCTGCTACGAGCAGTACTTC
CASRTGTVFCYEQYF
>.|TRBJ1-2|TRBV2|.
TGTGCCAGCAATTGGGCCAACTATGGCTACACCTTC
CASNWANYGYTF
>.|TRBJ2-3|TRBV7-9|TRBD2
TGTGCCAGTAACCGAGGGCTAGCGGCCACAGATACGCAGTATTTT
CASNRGLAATDTQYF
>.|TRBJ1-5|TRBV29-1|.
TGCAGCGTTGAGTTAGAGCGCAATCAGCCCCAGCATTTT
CSVELERNQPQHF
>.|TRBJ1-2|TRBV6-5|TRBD1
TGTGCCAGCAGTTACCCCGACAGGGCCCCTAACTATGGCTACACCTTC
CASSYPDRAPNYGYTF
>.|TRBJ2-2|TRBV5-8|TRBD2
TGTGCCAGCAGCTTAGGGCTAGCGGTGAACACCGGGGAGCTGTTTTTT
CASSLGLAVNTGELFF
>.|TRBJ1-2|TRBV10-3|.
TGTGCCATCAGTGCTGGAGATACCTATGGCTACACCTTC
CAISAGDTYGYTF
>.|TRBJ2-7|TRBV6-5|.
TGTGCCAGCAGTAAACTCTACGAGCAGTACTTC
CASSKLYEQYF
>.|TRBJ2-3|TRBV18|.
TGTGCCAGCTCACCAGTAGGGGAAACGCAGTATTTT
CASSPVGETQYF
>.|TRBJ2-3|TRBV6-1|.
TGTGCCAGCAGTGAAGGAGCTTGGGGGGGCCGCACAGATACGCAGTATTTT
CASSEGAWGGRTDTQYF
>.|TRBJ2-7|TRBV11-3|.
TGTGCCAGCAGCTTGAGCGGGTTTATGGGCGAGCAGTACTTC
CASSLSGFMGEQYF
>.|TRBJ2-3|TRBV7-3|.
TGTGCCAGCAGCTATATAGGCACAGATACGCAGTATTTT
CASSYIGTDTQYF
>.|TRBJ2-1|TRBV4-2|.
TGTGCCAGCAGCCAAGAAGACGCCGGGGTCTACAATGAGCAGTTCTTC
CASSQEDAGVYNEQFF
>.|TRBJ1-1|TRBV18|TRBD1
TGTGCCAGCTCCCGTTTTGAGGGACAGGGACTCCAGTTGACTGAAGCTTTCTTT
CASSRFEGQGLQLTEAFF
>.|TRBJ2-1|TRBV4-1|.
TGCGCCAGCAGCCCTACGTGGTACAATGAGCAGTTCTTC
CASSPTWYNEQFF
>once|TRBJ2-2|TRBV6-5|.
TGTGCCAGCAAGGCAGGGGTCGAAGCCGGGGAGCTGTTTTTT
CASKAGVEAGELFF
>.|TRBJ1-2|TRBV9|.
TGTGCCAGCAGCGTAACGACCGGGGGAGGGGGATCTTATGGCTACACCTTC
CASSVTTGGGGSYGYTF
>once|TRBJ2-7|TRBV2|.
TGTGCCAGCAGTGCCAGGGACGAGCAGTACTTC
CASSARDEQYF
>once|TRBJ2-7|TRBV4-3|TRBD2
TGCGCCAGCAGCCCAACTAGCGTGGGAGAGCAGTACTTC
CASSPTSVGEQYF
>.|TRBJ2-2|TRBV27|TRBD2
TGTGCCAGCAGTTTAGGACTAATCGGGACTAACGAAATCGGTCCCCACACCGGGGAGCTGTTTTTT
CASSLGLIGTNEIGPHTGELFF
>.|TRBJ1-1|TRBV30|TRBD1
TGTGCCACAGGGGGGGGATCCATAGGCACTGAAGCTTTCTTT
CATGGGSIGTEAFF
>.|TRBJ1-1|TRBV12-3/TRBV12-4|.
TGTGCCAGCAGTTTAAGAGGGTTCACTGAAGCTTTCTTT
CASSLRGFTEAFF
>few|TRBJ2-5|TRBV14|.
TGTGCCAGCAGCCAAATTAGAGGCCAAGAGACCCAGTACTTC
CASSQIRGQETQYF
>.|TRBJ2-1|TRBV7-2|TRBD2
TGTGCCAGCAGCTTAGGACTAGCGGGAGTCGGGAATGAGCAGTTCTTC
CASSLGLAGVGNEQFF
>.|TRBJ1-1|TRBV24-1|.
TGTGCCACCAGTCACCGGGGGACTGAAGCTTTCTTT
CATSHRGTEAFF
>.|TRBJ2-7|TRBV7-9|TRBD1
TGTGCCAGCAGCTCACAGGGGACAGGGGTGCACGAGCAGTACTTC
CASSSQGTGVHEQYF
>.|TRBJ1-1|TRBV28|.
TGTGCCAGCAGTTTATCGGGCCAGGGTATGAACACTGAAGCTTTCTTT
CASSLSGQGMNTEAFF
>.|TRBJ2-7|TRBV6-5|.
TGTGCCAGCAGTTACTCCGCCGACGGTGGAGGATACGAGCAGTACTTC
CASSYSADGGGYEQYF
>.|TRBJ2-5|TRBV5-1|.
TGCGCCAGCAGCTTGGTGGCTAGCGTAGAGACCCAGTACTTC
CASSLVASVETQYF